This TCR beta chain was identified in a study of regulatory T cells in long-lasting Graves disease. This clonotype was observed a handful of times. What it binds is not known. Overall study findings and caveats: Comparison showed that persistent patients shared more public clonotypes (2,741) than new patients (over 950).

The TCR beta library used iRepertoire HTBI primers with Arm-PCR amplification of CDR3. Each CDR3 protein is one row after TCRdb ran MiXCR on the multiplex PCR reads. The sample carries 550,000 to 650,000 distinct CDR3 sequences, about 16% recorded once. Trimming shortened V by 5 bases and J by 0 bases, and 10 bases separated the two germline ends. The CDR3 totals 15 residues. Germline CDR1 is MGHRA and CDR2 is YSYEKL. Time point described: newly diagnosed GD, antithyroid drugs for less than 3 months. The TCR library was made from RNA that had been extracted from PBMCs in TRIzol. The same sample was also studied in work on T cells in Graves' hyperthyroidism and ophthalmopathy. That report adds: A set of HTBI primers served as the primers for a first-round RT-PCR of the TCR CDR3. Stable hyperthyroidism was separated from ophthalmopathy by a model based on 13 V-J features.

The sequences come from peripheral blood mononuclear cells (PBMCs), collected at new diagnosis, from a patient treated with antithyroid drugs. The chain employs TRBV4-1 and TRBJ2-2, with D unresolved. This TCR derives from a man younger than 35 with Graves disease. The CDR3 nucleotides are TGCGCCAGCAGCTCGAGGCTTCCGAACACCGGGGAGCTGTTTTTT. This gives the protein CASSSRLPNTGELFF.